A single T cell receptor beta chain is shown here with its context. Primed by a sample-barcoded 5' primer and a J-beta primer mix, a second PCR proceeded for about 7 to 11 cycles. TCRdb re-called the 5' RACE reads through MiXCR, storing one row per CDR3 protein. This table has about a million distinct CDR3 sequences, around two fifths appearing once. This specimen belongs to a study of blood T cells in healthy people across ages. This CDR3 is 12 amino acids long. V shed 6 bases and J 9 bases; nucleotides not matched to a gene: 5. The chain combines TRBV12-3 or TRBV12-4 with TRBJ2-1; 7 bases are a match to TRBD2. This TCR derives from a young man in good health. Sample: blood. CDR3 sequence reads: CASRSRLAEQFF. The CDR3 region has the DNA TGTGCCAGCAGGAGTAGACTAGCTGAGCAGTTCTTC.